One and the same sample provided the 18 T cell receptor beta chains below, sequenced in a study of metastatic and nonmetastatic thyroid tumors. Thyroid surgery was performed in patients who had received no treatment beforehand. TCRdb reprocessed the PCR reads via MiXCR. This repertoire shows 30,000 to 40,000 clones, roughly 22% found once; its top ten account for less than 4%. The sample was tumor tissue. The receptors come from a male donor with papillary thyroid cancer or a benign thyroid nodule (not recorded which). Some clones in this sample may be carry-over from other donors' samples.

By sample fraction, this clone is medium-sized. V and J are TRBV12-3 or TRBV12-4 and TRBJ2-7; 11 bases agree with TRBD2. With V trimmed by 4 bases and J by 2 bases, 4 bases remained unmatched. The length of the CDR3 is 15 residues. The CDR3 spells CASSSPTSGTYEQYF. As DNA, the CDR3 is TGTGCCAGCAGTTCCCCGACTAGCGGGACCTACGAGCAGTACTTC.

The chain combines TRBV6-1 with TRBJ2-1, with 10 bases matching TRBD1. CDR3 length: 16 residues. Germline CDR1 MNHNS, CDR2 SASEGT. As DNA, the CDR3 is TGTGGAGGTGGGACAGGGGCAGGGGCGGACTTCAATGAGCAGTTCTTC. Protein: CGGGTGAGADFNEQFF.

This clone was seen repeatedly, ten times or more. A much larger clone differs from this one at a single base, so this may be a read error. The CDR3 loop is CSGSGRGNNEQFF. As DNA, the CDR3 is TGCAGCGGTTCCGGCCGGGGAAACAATGAGCAGTTCTTC. The gene calls are TRBV29-1 and TRBJ2-1; possible D gene TRBD2, 5 bases. Trimming stripped 7 bases from V and 5 bases from J, with 15 bases between. From germline, CDR1 is SQVTM and CDR2 ANQGSEA. The CDR3 sequence is 13 residues long.

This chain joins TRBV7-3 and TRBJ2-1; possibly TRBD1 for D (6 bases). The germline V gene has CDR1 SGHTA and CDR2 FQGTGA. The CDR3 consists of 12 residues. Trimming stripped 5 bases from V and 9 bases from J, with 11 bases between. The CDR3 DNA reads TGTGCCAGCAGCCGCCTAGGGGGTGAGCAGTTCTTC. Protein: CASSRLGGEQFF.

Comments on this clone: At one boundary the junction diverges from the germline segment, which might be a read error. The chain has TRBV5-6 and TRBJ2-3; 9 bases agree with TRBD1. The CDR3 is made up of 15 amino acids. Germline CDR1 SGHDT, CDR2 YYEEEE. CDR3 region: CASILAGTGPDTQYF. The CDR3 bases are TGCGCCAGCATCTTGGCCGGGACAGGGCCAGATACGCAGTATTTT.

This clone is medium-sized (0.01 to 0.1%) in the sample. CDR3 DNA sequence: TGCAGTGCTAGTGAGTGGACAGGATACAATGAGCAGTTCTTC. Translated: CSASEWTGYNEQFF. V is TRBV20-1 and J is TRBJ2-1; 7 bases align to TRBD1. Germline CDR1 is DFQATT and CDR2 is SNEGSKA (reference sequence). This CDR3 contains 14 residues. V was pared by 3 bases and J by 4 bases, with 6 bases of the junction left unmatched.

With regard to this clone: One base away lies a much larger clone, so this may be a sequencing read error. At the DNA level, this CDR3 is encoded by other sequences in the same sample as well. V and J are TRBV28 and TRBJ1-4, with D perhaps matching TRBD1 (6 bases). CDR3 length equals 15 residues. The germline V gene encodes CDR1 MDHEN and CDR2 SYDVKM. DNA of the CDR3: TGTGCCAGCAGCCCCGGGATGGGGGGGCTTGAAAAGCTGTTTTTT. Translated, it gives CASSPGMGGLEKLFF.

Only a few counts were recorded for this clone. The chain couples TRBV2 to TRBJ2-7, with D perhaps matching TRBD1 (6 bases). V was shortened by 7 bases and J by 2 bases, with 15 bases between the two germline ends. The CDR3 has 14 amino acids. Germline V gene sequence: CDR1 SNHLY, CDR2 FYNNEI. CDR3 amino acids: CASKGGIAPYEQYF. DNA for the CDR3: TGTGCCAGCAAAGGGGGAATAGCCCCCTACGAGCAGTACTTC.

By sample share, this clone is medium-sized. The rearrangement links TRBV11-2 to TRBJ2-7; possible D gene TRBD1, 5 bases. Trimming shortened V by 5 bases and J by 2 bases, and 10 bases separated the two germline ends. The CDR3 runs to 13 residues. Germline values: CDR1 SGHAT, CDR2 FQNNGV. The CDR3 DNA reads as TGTGCCAGCAGCCAGGGTATGCCCTACGAGCAGTACTTC. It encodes CASSQGMPYEQYF.

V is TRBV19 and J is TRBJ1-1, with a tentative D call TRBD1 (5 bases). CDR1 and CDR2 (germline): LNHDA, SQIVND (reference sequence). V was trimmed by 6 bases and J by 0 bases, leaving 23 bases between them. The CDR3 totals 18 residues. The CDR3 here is CASSPRGAMGGMNTEAFF. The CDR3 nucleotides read TGTGCCAGTAGCCCTCGAGGGGCGATGGGGGGAATGAACACTGAAGCTTTCTTT.

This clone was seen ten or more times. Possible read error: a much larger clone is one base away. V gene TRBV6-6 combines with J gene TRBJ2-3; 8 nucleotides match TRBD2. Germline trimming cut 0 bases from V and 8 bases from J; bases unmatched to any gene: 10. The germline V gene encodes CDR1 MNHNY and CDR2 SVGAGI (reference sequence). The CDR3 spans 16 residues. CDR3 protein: CASSYSSTNGRATQYF. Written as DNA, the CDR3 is TGTGCCAGCAGTTACTCGTCAACCAACGGGAGGGCTACGCAGTATTTT.

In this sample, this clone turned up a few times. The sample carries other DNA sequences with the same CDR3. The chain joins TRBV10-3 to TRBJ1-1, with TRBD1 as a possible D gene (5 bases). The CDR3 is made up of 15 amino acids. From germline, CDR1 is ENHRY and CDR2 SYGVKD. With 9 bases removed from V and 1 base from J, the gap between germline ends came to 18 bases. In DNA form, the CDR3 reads TGTGCCATAAGAAACTCAGGGACGGCGAACACTGAAGCTTTCTTT. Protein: CAIRNSGTANTEAFF.

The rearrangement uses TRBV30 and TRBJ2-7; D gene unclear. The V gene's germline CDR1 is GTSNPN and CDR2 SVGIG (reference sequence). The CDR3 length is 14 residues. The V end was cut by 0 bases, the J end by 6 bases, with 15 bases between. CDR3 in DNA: TGTGCCTGGAGTGTAAAGGGTGGCTGGGGCGAGCAGTACTTC. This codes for CAWSVKGGWGEQYF.

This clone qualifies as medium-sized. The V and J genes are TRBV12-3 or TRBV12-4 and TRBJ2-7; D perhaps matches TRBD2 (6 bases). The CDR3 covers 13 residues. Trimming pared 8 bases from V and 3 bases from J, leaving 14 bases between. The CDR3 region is CASGGASVYEQYF. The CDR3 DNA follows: TGTGCCAGCGGAGGGGCTAGCGTCTACGAGCAGTACTTC.

DNA of the CDR3: TGCAGTGCTAGAGATGGGAGAGGCGGATTCATGGGGGAGCTGTTTTTT. This translates into CSARDGRGGFMGELFF. The rearrangement joins TRBV20-1 to TRBJ2-2; D might be TRBD2 (5 bases). The V and J ends lost 0 bases and 8 bases respectively, with 19 bases between them. The germline V gene has CDR1 DFQATT and CDR2 SNEGSKA (reference sequence). The CDR3 length is 16 residues.

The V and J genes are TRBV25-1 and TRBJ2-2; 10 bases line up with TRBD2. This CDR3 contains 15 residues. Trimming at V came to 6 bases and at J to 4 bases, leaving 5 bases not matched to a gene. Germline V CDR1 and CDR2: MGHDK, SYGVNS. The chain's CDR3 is CASSALAGVTGELFF. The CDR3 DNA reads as TGTGCCAGCAGCGCCCTAGCGGGAGTCACCGGGGAGCTGTTTTTT.

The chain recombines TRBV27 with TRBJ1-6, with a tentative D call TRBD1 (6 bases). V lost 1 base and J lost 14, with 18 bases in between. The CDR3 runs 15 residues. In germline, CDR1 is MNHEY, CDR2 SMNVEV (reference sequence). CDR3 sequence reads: CASSLYGQPLRALHF. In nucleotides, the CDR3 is TGTGCCAGCAGTTTATACGGACAGCCCCTTCGGGCCCTCCACTTT.

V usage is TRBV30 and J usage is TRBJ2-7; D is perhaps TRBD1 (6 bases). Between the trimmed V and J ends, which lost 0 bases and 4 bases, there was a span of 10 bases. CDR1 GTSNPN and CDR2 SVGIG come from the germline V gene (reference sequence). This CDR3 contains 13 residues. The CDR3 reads CAWSVTGWYEQYF. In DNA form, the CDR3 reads TGTGCCTGGAGTGTAACAGGGTGGTACGAGCAGTACTTC.